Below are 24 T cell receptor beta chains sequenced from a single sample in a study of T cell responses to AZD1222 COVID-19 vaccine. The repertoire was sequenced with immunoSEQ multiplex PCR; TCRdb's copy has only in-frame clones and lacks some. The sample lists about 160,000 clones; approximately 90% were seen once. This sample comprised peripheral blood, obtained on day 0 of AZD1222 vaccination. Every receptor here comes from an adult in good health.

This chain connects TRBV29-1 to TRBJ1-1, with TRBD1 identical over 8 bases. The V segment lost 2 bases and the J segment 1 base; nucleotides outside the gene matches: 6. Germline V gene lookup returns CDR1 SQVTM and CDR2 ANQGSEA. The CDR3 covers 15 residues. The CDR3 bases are TGCAGCGTTGAAACACCGGGACAGGAGAACACTGAAGCTTTCTTT. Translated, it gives CSVETPGQENTEAFF. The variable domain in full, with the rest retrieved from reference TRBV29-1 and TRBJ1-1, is SAVISQKPSRDICQRGTSLTIQCQVDSQVTMMFWYRQQPGQSLTLIATANQGSEATYESGFVIDKFPISRPNLTFSTLTVSNMSPEDSSIYLCSVETPGQENTEAFFGQGTRLTVV.

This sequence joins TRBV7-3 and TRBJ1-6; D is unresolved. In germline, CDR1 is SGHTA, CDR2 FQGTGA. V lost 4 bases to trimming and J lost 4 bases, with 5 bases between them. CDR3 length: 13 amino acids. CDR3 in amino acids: CASSSTYNSPLHF. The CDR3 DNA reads TGTGCCAGCAGCTCCACGTATAATTCACCCCTCCACTTT.

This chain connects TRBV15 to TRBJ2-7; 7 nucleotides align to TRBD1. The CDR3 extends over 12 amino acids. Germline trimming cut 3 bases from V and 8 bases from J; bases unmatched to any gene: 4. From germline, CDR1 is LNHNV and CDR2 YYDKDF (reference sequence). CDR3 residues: CATSSEGAKQYF. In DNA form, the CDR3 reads TGTGCCACCAGCAGTGAGGGGGCGAAGCAGTACTTC.

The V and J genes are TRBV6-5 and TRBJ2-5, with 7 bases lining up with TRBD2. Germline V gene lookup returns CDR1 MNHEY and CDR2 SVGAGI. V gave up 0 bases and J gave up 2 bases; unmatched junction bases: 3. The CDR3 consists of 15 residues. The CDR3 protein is CASSYSFGGQETQYF. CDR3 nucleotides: TGTGCCAGCAGTTACTCGTTCGGGGGGCAAGAGACCCAGTACTTC.

CDR3 sequence: CASSQSGSPATGELFF. DNA of the CDR3: TGTGCCAGCAGCCAAAGCGGGTCTCCCGCAACCGGGGAGCTGTTTTTT. The rearrangement links TRBV3-1 (or the pseudogene TRBV3-2) to TRBJ2-2, with a tentative D call TRBD2 (6 bases). The germline V and J ends were trimmed by 2 bases and 5 bases, with 15 bases remaining between them. The CDR3 covers 16 residues. Germline CDR1 and CDR2: LGHDT and YNNKEL (reference sequence).

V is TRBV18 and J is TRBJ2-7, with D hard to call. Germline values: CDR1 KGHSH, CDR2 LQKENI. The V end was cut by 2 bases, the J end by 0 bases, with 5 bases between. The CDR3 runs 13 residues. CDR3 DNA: TGTGCCAGCTCACCAAGTGCCTCCTACGAGCAGTACTTC. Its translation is CASSPSASYEQYF.

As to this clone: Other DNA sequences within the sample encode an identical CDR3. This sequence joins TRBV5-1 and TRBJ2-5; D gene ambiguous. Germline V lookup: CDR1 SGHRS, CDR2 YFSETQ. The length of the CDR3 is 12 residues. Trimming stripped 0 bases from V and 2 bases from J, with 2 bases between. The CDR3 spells CASSLGQETQYF. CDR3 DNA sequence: TGCGCCAGCAGCTTGGGGCAAGAGACCCAGTACTTC.

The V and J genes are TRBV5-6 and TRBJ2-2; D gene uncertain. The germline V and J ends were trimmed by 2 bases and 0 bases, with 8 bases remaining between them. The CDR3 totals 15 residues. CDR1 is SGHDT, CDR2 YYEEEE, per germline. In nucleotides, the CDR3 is TGTGCCAGCAGCTTAGGACCGACGAACACCGGGGAGCTGTTTTTT. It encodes CASSLGPTNTGELFF.

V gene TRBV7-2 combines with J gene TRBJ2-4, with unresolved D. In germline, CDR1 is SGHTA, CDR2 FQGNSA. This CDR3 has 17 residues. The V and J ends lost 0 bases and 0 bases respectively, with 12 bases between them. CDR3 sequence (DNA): TGTGCCAGCAGCTTAGCCGGACGGTTACTAGCCAAAAACATTCAGTACTTC. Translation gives CASSLAGRLLAKNIQYF.

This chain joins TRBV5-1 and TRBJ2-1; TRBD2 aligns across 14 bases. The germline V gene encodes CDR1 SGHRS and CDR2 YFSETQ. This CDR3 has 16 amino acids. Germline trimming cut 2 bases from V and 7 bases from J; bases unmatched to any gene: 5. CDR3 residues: CASSFGLAGGENEQFF. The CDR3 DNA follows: TGCGCCAGCAGCTTTGGACTAGCGGGGGGTGAGAATGAGCAGTTCTTC.

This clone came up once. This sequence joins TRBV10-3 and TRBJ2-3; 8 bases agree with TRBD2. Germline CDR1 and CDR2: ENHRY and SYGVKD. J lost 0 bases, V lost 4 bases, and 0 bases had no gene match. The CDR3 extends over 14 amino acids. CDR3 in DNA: TGTGCCATCAGTGGCGGGGGGAGCACAGATACGCAGTATTTT. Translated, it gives CAISGGGSTDTQYF.

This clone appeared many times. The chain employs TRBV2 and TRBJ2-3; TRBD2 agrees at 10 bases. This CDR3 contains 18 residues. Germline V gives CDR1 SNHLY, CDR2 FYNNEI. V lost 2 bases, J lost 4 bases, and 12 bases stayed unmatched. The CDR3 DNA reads TGTGCCAGCAGTGAAAGGTGGCATAGCGGGGGGTCCCCAGATACGCAGTATTTT. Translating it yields CASSERWHSGGSPDTQYF.

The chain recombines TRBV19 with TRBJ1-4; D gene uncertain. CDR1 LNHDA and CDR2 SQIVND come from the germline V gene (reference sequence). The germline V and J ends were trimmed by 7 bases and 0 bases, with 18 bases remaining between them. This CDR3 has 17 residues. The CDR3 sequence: CASIPSFAQATNEKLFF. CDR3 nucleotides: TGTGCCAGTATCCCCTCCTTTGCGCAGGCAACTAATGAAAAACTGTTTTTT.

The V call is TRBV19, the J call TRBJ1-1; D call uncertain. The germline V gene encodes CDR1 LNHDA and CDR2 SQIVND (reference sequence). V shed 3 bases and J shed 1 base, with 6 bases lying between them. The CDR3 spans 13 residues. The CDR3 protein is CASSMSGNTEAFF. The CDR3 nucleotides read TGTGCCAGTAGTATGTCAGGGAACACTGAAGCTTTCTTT.

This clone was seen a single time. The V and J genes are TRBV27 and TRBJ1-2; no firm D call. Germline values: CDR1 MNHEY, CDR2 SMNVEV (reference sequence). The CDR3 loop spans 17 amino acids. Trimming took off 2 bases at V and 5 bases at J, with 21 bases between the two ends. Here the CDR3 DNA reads TGTGCCAGCAGTTTAGGTCCAGGCCAGACGGTTAGATATGGCTACACCTTC. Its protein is CASSLGPGQTVRYGYTF.

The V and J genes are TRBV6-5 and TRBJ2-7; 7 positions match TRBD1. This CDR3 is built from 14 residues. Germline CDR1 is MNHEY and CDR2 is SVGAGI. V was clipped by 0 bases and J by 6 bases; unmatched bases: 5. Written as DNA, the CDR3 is TGTGCCAGCAGTTACTCAGAGGGGGCTGGCGAGCAGTACTTC. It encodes CASSYSEGAGEQYF.

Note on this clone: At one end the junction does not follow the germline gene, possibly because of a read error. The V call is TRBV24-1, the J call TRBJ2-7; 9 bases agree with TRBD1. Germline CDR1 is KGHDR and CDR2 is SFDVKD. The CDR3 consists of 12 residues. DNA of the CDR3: TGTGCCACCAGTGACCCGGGACAGGGAGTTTCCTTC. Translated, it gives CATSDPGQGVSF.

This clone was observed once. CDR3 DNA sequence: TGCAGCGTTGAGGGAGGGGGAGAACTTGCCTACAATGAGCAGTTCTTC. Its protein is CSVEGGGELAYNEQFF. V usage is TRBV29-1 and J usage is TRBJ2-1, with D maybe TRBD2 (7 bases). The CDR3 is 16 amino acids. V lost 3 bases, J lost 2 bases, and 17 bases lay in between. CDR1 is SQVTM, CDR2 ANQGSEA, per germline.

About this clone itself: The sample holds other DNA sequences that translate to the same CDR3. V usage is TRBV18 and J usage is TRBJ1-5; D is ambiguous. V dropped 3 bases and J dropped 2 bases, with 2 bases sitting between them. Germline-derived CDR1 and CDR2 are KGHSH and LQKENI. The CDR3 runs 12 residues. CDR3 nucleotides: TGTGCCAGCTCACCCGGCAATCAGCCCCAGCATTTT. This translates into CASSPGNQPQHF.

The CDR3 bases are TGTGCCAGCAGCCAACCGACAGGGGCGGGCTCCTACAATGAGCAGTTCTTC. Translated: CASSQPTGAGSYNEQFF. This rearrangement joins TRBV5-4 to TRBJ2-1; 8 bases map to TRBD1. The ends lost 4 bases at V and 0 bases at J; junction bases unmatched: 9. Germline values: CDR1 SGHNT, CDR2 YYREEE (reference sequence). CDR3 length equals 17 residues.

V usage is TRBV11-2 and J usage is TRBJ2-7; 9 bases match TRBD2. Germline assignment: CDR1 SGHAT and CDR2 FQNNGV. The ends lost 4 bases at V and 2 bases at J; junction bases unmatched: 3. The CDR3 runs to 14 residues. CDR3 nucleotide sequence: TGTGCCAGCAGCTATGAGCGGGGGGCCTACGAGCAGTACTTC. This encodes CASSYERGAYEQYF.

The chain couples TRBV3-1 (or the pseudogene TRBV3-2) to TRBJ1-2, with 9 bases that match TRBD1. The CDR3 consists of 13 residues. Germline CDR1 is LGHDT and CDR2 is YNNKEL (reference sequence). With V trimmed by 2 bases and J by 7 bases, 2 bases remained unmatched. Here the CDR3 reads CASSQQQGAGYTF. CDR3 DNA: TGTGCCAGCAGCCAACAACAGGGGGCTGGCTACACCTTC.

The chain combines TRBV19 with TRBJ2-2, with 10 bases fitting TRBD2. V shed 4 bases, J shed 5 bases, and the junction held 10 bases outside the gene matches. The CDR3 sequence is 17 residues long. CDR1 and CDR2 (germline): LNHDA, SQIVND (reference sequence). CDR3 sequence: CASSTAASGGYTGELFF. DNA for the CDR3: TGTGCCAGTAGTACCGCGGCTAGCGGGGGATATACCGGGGAGCTGTTTTTT.

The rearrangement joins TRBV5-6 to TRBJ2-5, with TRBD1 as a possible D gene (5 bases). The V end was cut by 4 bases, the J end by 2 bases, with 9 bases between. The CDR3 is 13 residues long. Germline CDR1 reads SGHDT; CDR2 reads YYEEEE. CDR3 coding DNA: TGTGCCAGCAGCGCGGACATGCAAGAGACCCAGTACTTC. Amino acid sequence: CASSADMQETQYF.